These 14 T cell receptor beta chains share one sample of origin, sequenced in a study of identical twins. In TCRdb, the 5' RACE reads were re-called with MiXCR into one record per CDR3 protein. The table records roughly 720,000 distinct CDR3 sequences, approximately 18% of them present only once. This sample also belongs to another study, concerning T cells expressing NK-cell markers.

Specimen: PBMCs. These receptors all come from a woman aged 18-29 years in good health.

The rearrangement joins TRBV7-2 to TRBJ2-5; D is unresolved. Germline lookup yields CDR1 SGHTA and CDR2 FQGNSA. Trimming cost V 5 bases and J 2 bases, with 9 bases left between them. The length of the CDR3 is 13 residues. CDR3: CASSLPWQETQYF. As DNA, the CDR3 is TGTGCCAGCAGCCTCCCGTGGCAAGAGACCCAGTACTTC.

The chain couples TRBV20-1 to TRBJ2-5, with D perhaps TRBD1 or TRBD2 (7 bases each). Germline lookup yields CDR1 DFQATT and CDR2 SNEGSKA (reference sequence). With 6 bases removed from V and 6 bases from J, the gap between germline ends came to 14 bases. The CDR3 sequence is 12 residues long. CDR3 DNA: TGCAGTGCCCAGGGGGGGCCACAGACCCAGTACTTC. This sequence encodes CSAQGGPQTQYF.

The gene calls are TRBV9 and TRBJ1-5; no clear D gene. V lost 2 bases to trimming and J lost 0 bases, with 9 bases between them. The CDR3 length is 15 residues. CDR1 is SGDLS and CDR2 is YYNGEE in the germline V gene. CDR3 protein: CASSVSPSSNQPQHF. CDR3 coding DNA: TGTGCCAGCAGCGTCAGTCCGTCTAGCAATCAGCCCCAGCATTTT.

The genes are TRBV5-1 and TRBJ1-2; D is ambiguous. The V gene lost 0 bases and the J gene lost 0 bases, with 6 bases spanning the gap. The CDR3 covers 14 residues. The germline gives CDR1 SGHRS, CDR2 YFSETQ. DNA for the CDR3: TGCGCCAGCAGCTTGGCCACCTCTAACTATGGCTACACCTTC. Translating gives CASSLATSNYGYTF.

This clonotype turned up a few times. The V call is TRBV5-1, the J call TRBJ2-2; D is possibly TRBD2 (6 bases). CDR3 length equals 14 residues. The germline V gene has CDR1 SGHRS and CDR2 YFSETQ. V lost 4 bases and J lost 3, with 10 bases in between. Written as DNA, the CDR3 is TGCGCCAGCAGCCCGTGGGGGGACACCGGGGAGCTGTTTTTT. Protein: CASSPWGDTGELFF.

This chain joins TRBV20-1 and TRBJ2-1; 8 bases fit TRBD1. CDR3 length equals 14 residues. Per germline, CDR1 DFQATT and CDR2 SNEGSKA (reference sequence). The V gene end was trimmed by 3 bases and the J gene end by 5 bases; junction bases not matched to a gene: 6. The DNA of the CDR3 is TGCAGTGCTAGTGGGCAGGGGGCCCACAATGAGCAGTTCTTC. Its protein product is CSASGQGAHNEQFF.

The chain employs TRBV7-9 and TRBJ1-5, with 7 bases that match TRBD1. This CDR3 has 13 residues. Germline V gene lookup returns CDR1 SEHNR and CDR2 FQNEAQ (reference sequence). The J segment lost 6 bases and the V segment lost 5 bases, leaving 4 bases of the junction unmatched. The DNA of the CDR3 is TGTGCCAGCAGCCCAGGGGGGGTTCAGCCCCAGCATTTT. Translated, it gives CASSPGGVQPQHF. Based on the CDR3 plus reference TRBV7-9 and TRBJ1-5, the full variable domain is DTGVSQNPRHKITKRGQNVTFRCDPISEHNRLYWYRQTLGQGPEFLTYFQNEAQLEKSRLLSDRFSAERPKGSFSTLEIQRTEQGDSAMYLCASSPGGVQPQHFGDGTRLSIL.

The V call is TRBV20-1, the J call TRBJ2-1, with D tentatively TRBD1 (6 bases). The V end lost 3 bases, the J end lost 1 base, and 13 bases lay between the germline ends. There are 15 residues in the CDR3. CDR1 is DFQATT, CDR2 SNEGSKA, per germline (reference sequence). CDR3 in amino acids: CSARTGATSYNEQFF. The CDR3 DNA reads TGCAGTGCTAGGACAGGCGCCACATCCTACAATGAGCAGTTCTTC.

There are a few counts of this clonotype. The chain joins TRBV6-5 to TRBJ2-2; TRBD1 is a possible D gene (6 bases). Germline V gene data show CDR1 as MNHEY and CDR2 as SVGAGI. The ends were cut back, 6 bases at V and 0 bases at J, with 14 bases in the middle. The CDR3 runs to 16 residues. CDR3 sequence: CASSSTRGTNTGELFF. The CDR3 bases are TGTGCCAGCAGCTCTACGAGGGGGACGAACACCGGGGAGCTGTTTTTT.

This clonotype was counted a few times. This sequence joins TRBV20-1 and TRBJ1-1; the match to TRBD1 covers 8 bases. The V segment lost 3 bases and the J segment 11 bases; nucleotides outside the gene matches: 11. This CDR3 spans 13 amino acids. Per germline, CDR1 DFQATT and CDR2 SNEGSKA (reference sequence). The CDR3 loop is CSASQGTGRVAFF. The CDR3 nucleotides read TGCAGTGCTAGCCAAGGGACAGGAAGGGTTGCTTTCTTT.

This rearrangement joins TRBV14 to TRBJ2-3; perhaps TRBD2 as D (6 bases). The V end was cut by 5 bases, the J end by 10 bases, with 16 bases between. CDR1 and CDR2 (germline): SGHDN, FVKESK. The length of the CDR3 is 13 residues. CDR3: CASSDKGGPPQYF. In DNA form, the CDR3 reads TGTGCCAGCAGCGATAAGGGAGGACCCCCGCAGTATTTT.

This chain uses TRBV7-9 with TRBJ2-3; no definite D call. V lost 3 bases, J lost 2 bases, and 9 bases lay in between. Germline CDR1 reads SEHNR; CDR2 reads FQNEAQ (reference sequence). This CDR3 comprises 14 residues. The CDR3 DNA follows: TGTGCCAGCAGCTTGGACCAAGTCACAGATACGCAGTATTTT. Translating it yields CASSLDQVTDTQYF.

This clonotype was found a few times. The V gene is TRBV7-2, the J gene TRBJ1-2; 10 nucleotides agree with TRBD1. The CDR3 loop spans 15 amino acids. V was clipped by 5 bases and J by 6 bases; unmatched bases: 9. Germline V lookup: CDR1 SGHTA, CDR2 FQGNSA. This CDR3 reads CASSARTGGINGYTF. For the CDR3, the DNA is TGTGCCAGCAGCGCAAGGACAGGGGGAATAAATGGCTACACCTTC.

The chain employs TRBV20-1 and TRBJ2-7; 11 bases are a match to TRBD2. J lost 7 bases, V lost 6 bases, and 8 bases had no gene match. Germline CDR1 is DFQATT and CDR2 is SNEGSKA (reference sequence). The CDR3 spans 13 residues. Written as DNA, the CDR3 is TGCAGTGCCACACTAGCGGGAGTCCGGGAGCAGTACTTC. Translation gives CSATLAGVREQYF.